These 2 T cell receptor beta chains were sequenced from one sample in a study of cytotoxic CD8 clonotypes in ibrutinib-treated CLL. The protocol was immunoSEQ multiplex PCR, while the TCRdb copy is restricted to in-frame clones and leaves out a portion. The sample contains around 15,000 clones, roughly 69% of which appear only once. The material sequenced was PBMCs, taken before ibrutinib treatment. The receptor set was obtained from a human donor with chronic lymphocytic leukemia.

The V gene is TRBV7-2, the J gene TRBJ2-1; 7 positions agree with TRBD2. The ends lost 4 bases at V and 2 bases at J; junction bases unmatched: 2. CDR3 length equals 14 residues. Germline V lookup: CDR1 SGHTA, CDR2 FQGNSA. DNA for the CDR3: TGTGCCAGCAGCTCCGGACTAGCCTACAATGAGCAGTTCTTC. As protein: CASSSGLAYNEQFF.

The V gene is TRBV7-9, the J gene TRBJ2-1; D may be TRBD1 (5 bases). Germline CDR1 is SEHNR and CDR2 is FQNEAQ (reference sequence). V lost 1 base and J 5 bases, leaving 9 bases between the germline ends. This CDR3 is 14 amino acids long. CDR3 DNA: TGTGCCAGCAGCTTAGGACAGAAAAACAATGAGCAGTTCTTC. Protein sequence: CASSLGQKNNEQFF.